These 31 T cell receptor beta chains came from one sample sequenced in a study of T cells after yellow fever vaccination. TCRdb independently ran MiXCR on the 5' RACE reads; one entry per CDR3 protein. Of approximately 450,000 distinct CDR3 sequences detected, 18% appear once; the ten largest clones hold 15% to 20%. This specimen consisted of PBMCs, obtained before the yellow fever booster vaccination. The receptors originated from a man aged 18 to 35 who received the YFV17D yellow fever vaccine.

This clonotype was counted at least ten times. This chain connects TRBV6-6 to TRBJ1-2; possibly TRBD1 for D (6 bases). Germline V gene lookup returns CDR1 MNHNY and CDR2 SVGAGI (reference sequence). The germline V and J ends were trimmed by 6 bases and 0 bases, with 17 bases remaining between them. The CDR3 contains 16 residues. The CDR3 protein is CASSSTSRQANYGYTF. The CDR3 DNA reads TGTGCCAGCAGCTCTACCTCCAGACAGGCTAACTATGGCTACACCTTC.

This clonotype was observed a handful of times. This chain uses TRBV10-3 with TRBJ2-1; tentative D call: TRBD1 (8 bases). V shed 10 bases and J shed 10 bases, with 14 bases lying between them. This CDR3 is built from 11 residues. The germline V gene encodes CDR1 ENHRY and CDR2 SYGVKD. CDR3: CATTGGGEQFF. In DNA, the CDR3 is TGTGCCACCACAGGGGGAGGGGAGCAGTTCTTC.

The rearrangement links TRBV5-5 to TRBJ2-2, with 8 bases lining up with TRBD1. Germline trimming cut 4 bases from V and 4 bases from J; bases unmatched to any gene: 9. This CDR3 has 16 residues. Germline loops: CDR1 SGHKS, CDR2 YYEKEE (reference sequence). The CDR3 loop reads CASSANRGVGTGELFF. The CDR3 region has the DNA TGTGCCAGCAGCGCAAACAGGGGGGTGGGCACCGGGGAGCTGTTTTTT.

This clonotype has more than one count but fewer than ten. The rearrangement links TRBV24-1 to TRBJ2-7; 14 nucleotides match TRBD2. CDR1 KGHDR and CDR2 SFDVKD come from the germline V gene. CDR3 length: 16 residues. J gave up 5 bases and V 7 bases, and 9 bases lay outside the gene matches. The CDR3 nucleotides read TGTGCCACCAGGGCCTGGACGGGACTAGCGGGGGACGAGCAGTACGTC. Translated: CATRAWTGLAGDEQYV.

In DNA form, the CDR3 reads TGTGCCAGCAGCCCAGACCGGGACAGGGGGGACAATGAGCAGTTCTTC. Translation gives CASSPDRDRGDNEQFF. The chain employs TRBV11-2 and TRBJ2-1; 11 nucleotides line up with TRBD1. Per germline, CDR1 SGHAT and CDR2 FQNNGV. The ends lost 5 bases at V and 5 bases at J; junction bases unmatched: 8. The CDR3 length is 16 residues.

The rearrangement links TRBV18 to TRBJ1-2; TRBD1 might be the D (5 bases). The CDR3 consists of 13 residues. From germline, CDR1 is KGHSH and CDR2 LQKENI. V gave up 6 bases and J gave up 4 bases, with 12 bases separating them. This CDR3 is CASSLDDSYGYTF. DNA of the CDR3: TGTGCCAGCTCCTTAGACGACAGCTATGGCTACACCTTC.

In its sample, this clonotype was seen a few times. The chain uses TRBV5-6 and TRBJ2-3, with D possibly TRBD1 on 7 matching bases. Per germline, CDR1 SGHDT and CDR2 YYEEEE. The CDR3 has 15 amino acids. V shed 4 bases and J shed 0 bases, with 12 bases lying between them. The CDR3 spells CASSRGTASTDTQYF. CDR3 bases: TGTGCCAGCAGCCGGGGGACAGCTAGCACAGATACGCAGTATTTT.

J is TRBJ2-1 and V is TRBV20-1; 7 bases match TRBD1. V lost 5 bases and J lost 6; bases outside the gene matches: 10. This CDR3 spans 14 amino acids. Germline assignment: CDR1 DFQATT and CDR2 SNEGSKA (reference sequence). In nucleotides, the CDR3 is TGCAGTGCTTCCGGGACAGTATCCCGCAATGAGCAGTTCTTC. Protein product: CSASGTVSRNEQFF.

This chain links TRBV6-5 with TRBJ1-2; D is possibly TRBD1 (5 bases). V dropped 9 bases and J dropped 1 base, with 21 bases sitting between them. The CDR3 spans 16 residues. Germline loops: CDR1 MNHEY, CDR2 SVGAGI. The CDR3 DNA follows: TGTGCCAGTCTTCTCGGACGGCCGGGGGGTAACTATGGCTACACCTTC. Translated, it gives CASLLGRPGGNYGYTF.

The chain uses TRBV4-1 and TRBJ2-7, with 9 nucleotides matching TRBD1. The germline V gene encodes CDR1 MGHRA and CDR2 YSYEKL. The V and J ends lost 1 base and 7 bases, in that order; junction bases with no gene match: 8. The CDR3 sequence is 15 residues long. CDR3 bases: TGCGCCAGCAGCCAAGCGGGACAGGGAATACGGGAGCAGTACTTC. Its translation: CASSQAGQGIREQYF.

The V gene is TRBV5-5, the J gene TRBJ2-5; unclear D gene. CDR1 is SGHKS, CDR2 YYEKEE, per germline (reference sequence). CDR3 length: 14 amino acids. V was pared by 2 bases and J by 2 bases, with 10 bases between. The CDR3 coding sequence is TGTGCCAGCAGCTTCGTGGCTCTACAAGAGACCCAGTACTTC. Translated: CASSFVALQETQYF.

Only one count was recorded for this clonotype. This sequence joins TRBV7-9 and TRBJ2-1; TRBD2 matches at 9 bases. The CDR3 length is 13 residues. CDR1 and CDR2 (germline): SEHNR, FQNEAQ (reference sequence). J was trimmed by 8 bases and V by 11 bases; bases with no gene match: 10. As DNA, the CDR3 is TGTGCCGGAGAGCGGGGGGCTGAGGATGAGCAGTTCTTC. Translating it yields CAGERGAEDEQFF.

This chain connects TRBV6-1 to TRBJ2-7; 7 nucleotides match TRBD2. The V gene's germline CDR1 is MNHNS and CDR2 SASEGT. Trimming removed 5 bases from V and 6 bases from J; junction bases left unmatched: 4. The length of the CDR3 is 12 residues. CDR3 sequence (DNA): TGTGCCAGCAGTTCCATAGCGGGCGAGCAGTACTTC. Protein product: CASSSIAGEQYF.

This sequence joins TRBV2 and TRBJ1-2, with no clear D. V lost 7 bases and J 4 bases, leaving 16 bases between the germline ends. CDR3 length equals 14 residues. Germline CDR1 is SNHLY and CDR2 is FYNNEI. The CDR3 nucleotides are TGTGCCAGCATCCTCGGTGGAGGCAGCTATGGCTACACCTTC. Protein product: CASILGGGSYGYTF.

The CDR3 DNA follows: TGCGCCAGCAGCCCACGACGGGCGACAGATACGCAGTATTTT. Its translation: CASSPRRATDTQYF. This chain joins TRBV5-1 and TRBJ2-3; the D is unclear. V was trimmed by 4 bases and J by 3 bases, leaving 12 bases between them. This CDR3 region has 14 residues. Germline V gene sequence: CDR1 SGHRS, CDR2 YFSETQ.

This clonotype was found a few times. The genes are TRBV6-5 and TRBJ1-4; weak D call: TRBD1 (6 bases). Deletions cut 5 bases from V and 2 bases from J, with 12 bases between. The CDR3 contains 15 residues. Germline values: CDR1 MNHEY, CDR2 SVGAGI. As DNA, the CDR3 is TGTGCCAGCAGTACCGGGACATCTACTAATGAAAAACTGTTTTTT. This codes for CASSTGTSTNEKLFF.

The chain carries TRBV29-1 and TRBJ1-5, with a possible D match to TRBD1 (5 bases). The germline CDR1 and CDR2 sequences are SQVTM and ANQGSEA. Trimming took 4 bases from V and 7 from J, leaving 11 bases between them. This CDR3 has 12 amino acids. The CDR3 region is CSVGGGGQPQHF. The DNA for the CDR3 is TGCAGCGTTGGGGGGGGAGGGCAGCCCCAGCATTTT. The complete variable domain, with remaining parts taken from reference TRBV29-1 and TRBJ1-5, reads SAVISQKPSRDICQRGTSLTIQCQVDSQVTMMFWYRQQPGQSLTLIATANQGSEATYESGFVIDKFPISRPNLTFSTLTVSNMSPEDSSIYLCSVGGGGQPQHFGDGTRLSIL.

This clonotype was counted many times. Germline and junction disagree at one end, which may indicate a read error. The chain uses TRBV5-1 and TRBJ1-1; D is possibly TRBD1 (5 bases). The germline V gene encodes CDR1 SGHRS and CDR2 YFSETQ. This CDR3 is built from 13 residues. The CDR3 here is CASSLQGNTEAFF. For the CDR3, the DNA is TGTGCCAGCAGCTTGCAGGGGAACACTGAAGCTTTCTTT.

V is TRBV11-3 and J is TRBJ2-5; a weak D match, TRBD1 (6 bases). The CDR3 contains 16 residues. CDR1 and CDR2 (germline): SGHNT, YENEEA. V shed 1 base and J shed 1 base, with 13 bases lying between them. The CDR3 protein is CASSLAGMGAQETQYF. CDR3 nucleotides: TGTGCCAGCAGCTTAGCCGGTATGGGGGCCCAAGAGACCCAGTACTTC.

V gene TRBV5-1 combines with J gene TRBJ2-7; D is uncertain. The CDR3 is 13 residues long. Germline V gene data show CDR1 as SGHRS and CDR2 as YFSETQ. The V and J ends lost 7 bases and 3 bases respectively, with 14 bases between them. CDR3 sequence (DNA): TGCGCCAGCCCTTCTGGAGTTGACTACGAGCAGTACTTC. This codes for CASPSGVDYEQYF.

This clonotype was counted between two and nine times. V and J are TRBV6-2 or TRBV6-3 and TRBJ2-5, with D possibly matching TRBD1 (5 bases). The V end was cut by 8 bases, the J end by 5 bases, with 15 bases between. Looked up from germline, CDR1 is MNHEY and CDR2 is SVGEGT. There are 13 residues in the CDR3. CDR3 bases: TGTGCCAGCGACTCAGGGTCTGTGGAGACCCAGTACTTC. Encoded protein: CASDSGSVETQYF.

This clonotype was recorded a few times. The CDR3 DNA sequence: TGCAGCGTCGCGCACAGGGGGCTCACTGAAGCTTTCTTT. Translated: CSVAHRGLTEAFF. The chain joins TRBV29-1 to TRBJ1-1, with 9 bases matching TRBD1. This CDR3 has 13 residues. Germline V gene lookup returns CDR1 SQVTM and CDR2 ANQGSEA. V lost 6 bases to trimming and J lost 4 bases; unmatched junction nucleotides: 6.

This clonotype was seen more than once but under ten times. The DNA is left out, because the CDR3 cannot be placed on it with certainty; the CDR3 is given as TCRdb lists it. The rearrangement uses TRBV5-1 and TRBJ2-7; TRBD1 is the table's D call and was not checked against the DNA. 14 amino acids form the CDR3, both terminal residues included. Germline assignment: CDR1 SGHRS and CDR2 YFSETQ. CDR3 in amino acids: CASRFGNGGDEQYF.

This clonotype was seen more than once but under ten times. V is TRBV9 and J is TRBJ2-3, with a tentative D call TRBD2 (6 bases). CDR3 length equals 17 residues. Trimming stripped 3 bases from V and 0 bases from J, with 17 bases between. The germline V gene has CDR1 SGDLS and CDR2 YYNGEE. CDR3 bases: TGTGCCAGCAGCGCTAAAGTTGGGGCGGGAAGCACAGATACGCAGTATTTT. Amino acid sequence: CASSAKVGAGSTDTQYF.

The table lists this clonotype with a few counts. This chain joins TRBV10-1 and TRBJ2-3; 7 bases agree with TRBD2. J was trimmed by 3 bases and V by 6 bases; bases with no gene match: 3. This CDR3 comprises 13 residues. The V gene's germline CDR1 is WNHNN and CDR2 SYGVQD (reference sequence). CDR3 amino acids: CASRPGGTDTQYF. In DNA form, the CDR3 reads TGCGCCAGCAGACCGGGGGGTACAGATACGCAGTATTTT.

This clonotype occurred a few times. This sequence joins TRBV6-5 and TRBJ2-7, with 8 bases lining up with TRBD1. The V gene's germline CDR1 is MNHEY and CDR2 SVGAGI. The CDR3 is made up of 14 amino acids. V lost 5 bases, J lost 5 bases, and 8 bases stayed unmatched. The CDR3 is CASSPGTGRNEQYV. The CDR3 DNA sequence: TGTGCCAGCAGTCCCGGGACAGGTAGGAACGAGCAGTACGTC.

This chain joins TRBV30 and TRBJ1-4; D call uncertain. The CDR3 consists of 12 residues. The ends were cut back, 2 bases at V and 14 bases at J, with 15 bases in the middle. Germline assignment: CDR1 GTSNPN and CDR2 SVGIG (reference sequence). The DNA for the CDR3 is TGTGCCTGGAGTACGCCTTTAAAAGGGCTGTTTTTT. Residues: CAWSTPLKGLFF. Full variable domain (rest looked up from reference TRBV30 and TRBJ1-4): SQTIHQWPATLVQPVGSPLSLECTVEGTSNPNLYWYRQAAGRGLQLLFYSVGIGQISSEVPQNLSASRPQDRQFILSSKKLLLSDSGFYLCAWSTPLKGLFFGSGTQLSVL.

The V gene is TRBV9, the J gene TRBJ2-3; the D gene is possibly TRBD2 (8 bases). Germline CDR1 SGDLS, CDR2 YYNGEE. This CDR3 contains 18 residues. V lost 0 bases and J lost 6, with 23 bases in between. DNA of the CDR3: TGTGCCAGCAGCGTAGTAGGCACGGGAGGGGGCGATCCTGATACGCAGTATTTT. The encoded protein is CASSVVGTGGGDPDTQYF.

The table lists this clonotype with a few counts. This chain links TRBV3-1 with TRBJ1-1, with no clear D. Deletions cut 4 bases from V and 2 bases from J, with 8 bases between. This CDR3 contains 13 residues. CDR1 and CDR2 from the germline V gene are LGHDT and YNNKEL (reference sequence). The CDR3 is CASSRRLNTEAFF. The CDR3 nucleotides read TGTGCCAGCAGCCGGCGCCTTAACACTGAAGCTTTCTTT.

This sequence joins TRBV30 and TRBJ2-4; 8 bases match TRBD2. V lost 0 bases, J lost 2 bases, and 9 bases stayed unmatched. The germline V gene has CDR1 GTSNPN and CDR2 SVGIG (reference sequence). This CDR3 is built from 17 residues. The CDR3 bases are TGTGCCTGGAGTGTACTTAGCGGGGTGGGGACCAAAAACATTCAGTACTTC. Its translation: CAWSVLSGVGTKNIQYF.

This clonotype appeared many times. V usage is TRBV29-1 and J usage is TRBJ1-1; D might be TRBD1 (5 bases). Looked up from germline, CDR1 is SQVTM and CDR2 is ANQGSEA. The CDR3 spans 12 residues. V lost 5 bases and J 4 bases, leaving 11 bases between the germline ends. CDR3 DNA sequence: TGCAGCGTTCTCAGGGAACTCACTGAAGCTTTCTTT. Translated, it gives CSVLRELTEAFF.